The rows below give T cell receptor beta chains drawn from one sample of a study of shared clonotypes between healthy human individuals. Some clones are missing from TCRdb's copy, which holds only in-frame ones; the method was immunoSEQ multiplex PCR. The sample shows around 2,000,000 clones, roughly 91% of them seen only once. The specimen sequenced was naive CD8+ T cells from PBMCs. The receptors stem from a man between 18 and 29 years old in good health. Some clones in this sample may be carry-over from other donors' samples. Each CDR3 is given with its conserved first and last residue. The order of the fields is J gene, V gene, D gene, clone size, CDR3 protein, CDR3 DNA. The D gene is left open where the match is weak. Size is stated for part of the rows, as once, few or many counts, or as a class when the clone is expanded.

TRBJ1-2,TRBV9,NA,few,CASSPGAYYGYTF,TGTGCCAGCAGCCCAGGGGCTTACTATGGCTACACCTTC
TRBJ1-4,TRBV6-5,TRBD1,NA,CASSYQGAVGEKLFF,TGTGCCAGCAGCTATCAGGGGGCTGTAGGTGAAAAACTGTTTTTT
TRBJ1-2,TRBV11-2,NA,NA,CASSLAGGAYGYTF,TGTGCCAGCAGCTTAGCGGGGGGCGCATATGGCTACACCTTC
TRBJ2-5,TRBV5-6,NA,NA,CASSPTTRPQETQYF,TGTGCCAGCAGCCCGACGACTCGTCCCCAAGAGACCCAGTACTTC
TRBJ1-2,TRBV27,NA,NA,CASSLSTRGGSGYTF,TGTGCCAGCAGTTTATCGACCAGGGGAGGTAGTGGCTACACCTTC
TRBJ1-5,TRBV11-3,TRBD1,NA,CASSRQGGRDNQPQHF,TGTGCCAGCAGCCGACAGGGGGGAAGAGACAATCAGCCCCAGCATTTT
TRBJ2-3,TRBV9,NA,NA,CASSVAAAPLKDTQYF,TGTGCCAGCAGCGTAGCCGCGGCCCCCTTAAAGGATACGCAGTATTTT
TRBJ2-2,TRBV10-3,NA,NA,CAIQPGFGTGELFF,TGTGCCATCCAACCAGGTTTCGGCACCGGGGAGCTGTTTTTT
TRBJ2-7,TRBV11-2,NA,NA,CASGLIGEQYF,TGTGCCAGCGGCCTCATTGGCGAGCAGTACTTC
TRBJ1-1,TRBV28,NA,NA,CASSHQGEGIRTEAFF,TGTGCCAGCAGCCATCAGGGCGAGGGGATAAGGACTGAAGCTTTCTTT
TRBJ2-7,TRBV6-1,TRBD1,NA,CASSEGFGQGFYEQYF,TGTGCCAGCAGTGAAGGATTTGGACAGGGATTTTACGAGCAGTACTTC
TRBJ2-1,TRBV19,NA,NA,CASSIWDVDSYNEQFF,TGTGCCAGTAGTATCTGGGACGTAGACTCCTACAATGAGCAGTTCTTC
TRBJ2-7,TRBV6-5,TRBD2,NA,CASSYGSGRGLEQYF,TGTGCCAGCAGTTACGGAAGCGGGAGGGGTCTCGAGCAGTACTTC
TRBJ2-1,TRBV18,NA,NA,CASSPLTRSSYNEQFF,TGTGCCAGCTCACCACTGACCAGGAGCTCCTACAATGAGCAGTTCTTC
TRBJ2-7,TRBV28,NA,NA,CASSAKVRAYSYEQYF,TGTGCCAGCAGCGCTAAGGTCCGGGCCTACTCCTACGAGCAGTACTTC
TRBJ1-1,TRBV7-9,TRBD1,few,CASSLRTGGPTEAFF,TGTGCCAGCAGCTTACGGACAGGCGGCCCCACTGAAGCTTTCTTT
TRBJ2-3,TRBV6-5,NA,NA,CASSYGNPTDTQYF,TGTGCCAGCAGTTATGGCAACCCCACAGATACGCAGTATTTT
TRBJ2-7,TRBV4-1,TRBD1,NA,CASSQDRGQIYGQYF,TGCGCCAGCAGCCAAGATCGGGGACAGATCTACGGGCAGTACTTC
TRBJ2-1,TRBV28,NA,NA,CASTTTGRSSYNEQFF,TGTGCCAGCACCACCACGGGCCGAAGCTCCTACAATGAGCAGTTCTTC
TRBJ2-1,TRBV27,TRBD2,NA,CASSLSGTSGTGFYNEQFF,TGTGCCAGCAGTTTATCGGGGACTAGCGGGACCGGGTTCTACAATGAGCAGTTCTTC
TRBJ2-7,TRBV7-3,NA,NA,CASSQGGDTSYEQYF,TGTGCCAGCAGTCAAGGGGGAGACACCTCCTACGAGCAGTACTTC
TRBJ1-3,TRBV27,NA,once,CASSPQYRDSGNTIYF,TGTGCCAGCAGTCCTCAATACAGAGACTCTGGAAACACCATATATTTT
TRBJ2-3,TRBV5-4,NA,once,CASSPRGASPDTQYF,TGTGCCAGCAGCCCCCGGGGGGCATCGCCAGATACGCAGTATTTT
TRBJ2-5,TRBV27,NA,NA,CASSQNPYETQYF,TGTGCCAGCAGCCAAAACCCGTATGAGACCCAGTACTTC